The clone carrying this T cell receptor beta chain was seen a few times. The antigen remains undetermined. These data come from a study of cytomegalovirus exposure and HLA in healthy donors. Study findings and constraints: Productive status was seen about 87% or about 30% of the time for most TCR beta V segments in an earlier analysis.

With 60 Vbeta and 13 Jbeta primers, the PCR was carried out. Only in-frame clones appear in the TCRdb table, and some are missing; sequencing was by immunoSEQ multiplex PCR. In the table there are about 62,000 clones, 87% of which are singletons. Donors had nominal health at sampling but likely had unrecorded immune exposures. The CDR3 contains 14 residues. Germline CDR1 reads SGHDN; CDR2 reads FVKESK. V shed 2 bases, J shed 4 bases, and the junction held 3 bases outside the gene matches. The V and J genes are TRBV14 and TRBJ1-2; TRBD1 aligns across 8 bases. This TCR derives from a man between 18 and 35 years old in good health and CMV-seronegative. The specimen was PBMCs. The CDR3 DNA is TGTGCCAGCAGCCAACACAGGGGGACCTATGGCTACACCTTC. Residues: CASSQHRGTYGYTF.